This T cell receptor (beta chain) was captured in a study of T-cell reconstitution after alpha-beta-depleted transplantation in children. Study-wide points: Newly produced T cells mostly accounted for T-cell counts and diversity one year post-transplant. High day-60 TCRbeta diversity in some patients came from surviving recipient T cells and thymic progenitors. In patients about two months after transplant, alpha-beta T cells reportedly arose from several hundred expanded graft clones.

This CDR3 has 13 amino acids. The V and J ends lost 3 bases and 9 bases respectively, with 11 bases between them. Germline-derived CDR1 and CDR2 are KGHDR and SFDVKD. Unique molecular identifiers featured in how the TCRbeta library was prepared. TCRdb recomputed calls from the PCR reads with MiXCR, one row per CDR3 protein. Of some 450,000 distinct CDR3 sequences in the sample, around two fifths are singletons; the top ten hold about 30%. A note on this clonotype: Its target is unknown.

The rearrangement uses TRBV24-1 and TRBJ2-1; D is ambiguous. Here the sequenced sample was PBMCs, taken before TCRalphabeta/CD19-depleted stem cell transplant. The sequence was collected from a girl aged 2-9 years with aplastic anemia, due to receive a stem cell transplant. The CDR3 is CATSDPVTGEQFF. CDR3 DNA sequence: TGTGCCACCAGTGATCCCGTAACGGGTGAGCAGTTCTTC.